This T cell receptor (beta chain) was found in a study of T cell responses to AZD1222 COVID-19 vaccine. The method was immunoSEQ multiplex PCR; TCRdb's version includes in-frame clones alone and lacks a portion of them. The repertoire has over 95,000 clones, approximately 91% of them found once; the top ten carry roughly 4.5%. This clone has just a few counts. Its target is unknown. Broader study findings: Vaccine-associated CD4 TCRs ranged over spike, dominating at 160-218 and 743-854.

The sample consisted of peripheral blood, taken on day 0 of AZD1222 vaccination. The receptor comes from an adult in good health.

The DNA of the CDR3 is TGTGCCAGCAGTTTATATGTCCCCAAAAACATTCAGTACTTC. Translation gives CASSLYVPKNIQYF. The rearrangement uses TRBV27 and TRBJ2-4, with D unclear. Between the trimmed V and J ends, which lost 1 base and 2 bases, there was a span of 6 bases. CDR1 and CDR2 from the germline V gene are MNHEY and SMNVEV (reference sequence). The CDR3 length is 14 residues.